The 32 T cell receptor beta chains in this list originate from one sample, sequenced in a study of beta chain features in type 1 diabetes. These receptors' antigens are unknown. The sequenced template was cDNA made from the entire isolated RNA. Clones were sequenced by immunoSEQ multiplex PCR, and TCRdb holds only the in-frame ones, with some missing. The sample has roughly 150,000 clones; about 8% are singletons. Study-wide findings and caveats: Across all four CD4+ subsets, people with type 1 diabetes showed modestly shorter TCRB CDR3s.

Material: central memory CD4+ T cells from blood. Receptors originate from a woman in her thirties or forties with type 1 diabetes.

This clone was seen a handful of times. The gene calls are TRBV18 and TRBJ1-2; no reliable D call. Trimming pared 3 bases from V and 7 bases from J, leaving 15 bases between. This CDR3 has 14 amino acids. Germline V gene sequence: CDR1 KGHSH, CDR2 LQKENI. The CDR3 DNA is TGTGCCAGCTCACCGGGAGCAGGCCCGATTGGCTACACCTTC. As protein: CASSPGAGPIGYTF.

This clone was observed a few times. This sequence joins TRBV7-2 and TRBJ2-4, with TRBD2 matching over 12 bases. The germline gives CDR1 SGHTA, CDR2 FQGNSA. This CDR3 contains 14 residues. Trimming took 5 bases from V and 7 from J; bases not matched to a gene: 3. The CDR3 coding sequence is TGTGCCAGCAGCGCTGGGACTAGCGGGAACATTCAGTACTTC. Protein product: CASSAGTSGNIQYF.

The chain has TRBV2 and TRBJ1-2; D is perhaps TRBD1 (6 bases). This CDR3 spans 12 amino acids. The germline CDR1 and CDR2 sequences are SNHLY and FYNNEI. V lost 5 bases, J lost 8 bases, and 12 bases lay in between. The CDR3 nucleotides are TGTGCCAGCAGTTTCAACAGGGACGGCTACACCTTC. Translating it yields CASSFNRDGYTF.

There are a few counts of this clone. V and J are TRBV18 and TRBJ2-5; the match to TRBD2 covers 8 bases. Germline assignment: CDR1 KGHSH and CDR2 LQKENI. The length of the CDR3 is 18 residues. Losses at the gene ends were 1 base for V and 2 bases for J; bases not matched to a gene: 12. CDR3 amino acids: CASSPLTRNLAGQETQYF. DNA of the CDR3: TGTGCCAGCTCACCACTTACGAGAAACTTAGCGGGGCAAGAGACCCAGTACTTC.

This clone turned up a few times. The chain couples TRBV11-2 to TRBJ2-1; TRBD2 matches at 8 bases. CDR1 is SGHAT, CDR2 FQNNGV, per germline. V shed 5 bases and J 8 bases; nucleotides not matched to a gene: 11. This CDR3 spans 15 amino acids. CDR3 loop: CASSPGTRGDDEQFF. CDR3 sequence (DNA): TGTGCCAGCAGCCCCGGGACTAGGGGTGACGATGAGCAGTTCTTC.

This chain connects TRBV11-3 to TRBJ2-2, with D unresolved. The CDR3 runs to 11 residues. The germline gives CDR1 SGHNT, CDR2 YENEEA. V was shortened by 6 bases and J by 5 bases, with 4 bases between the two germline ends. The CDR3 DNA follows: TGTGCCAGCAGGTCAACCGGGGAGCTGTTTTTT. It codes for CASRSTGELFF.

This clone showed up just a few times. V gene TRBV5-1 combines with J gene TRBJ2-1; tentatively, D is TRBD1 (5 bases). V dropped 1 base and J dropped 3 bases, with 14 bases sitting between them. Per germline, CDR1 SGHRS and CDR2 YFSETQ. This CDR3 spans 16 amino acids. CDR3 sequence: CASSLKGPQRYNEQFF. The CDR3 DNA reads TGCGCCAGCAGCTTGAAGGGGCCCCAGCGCTACAATGAGCAGTTCTTC.

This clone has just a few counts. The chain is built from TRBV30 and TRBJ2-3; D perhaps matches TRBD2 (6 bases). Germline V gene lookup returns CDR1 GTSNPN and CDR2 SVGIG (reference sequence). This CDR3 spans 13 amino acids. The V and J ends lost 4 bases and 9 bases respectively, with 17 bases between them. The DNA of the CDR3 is TGTGCCTGGATGCAGGGAGGTAGGGAAACGCAGTATTTT. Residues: CAWMQGGRETQYF.

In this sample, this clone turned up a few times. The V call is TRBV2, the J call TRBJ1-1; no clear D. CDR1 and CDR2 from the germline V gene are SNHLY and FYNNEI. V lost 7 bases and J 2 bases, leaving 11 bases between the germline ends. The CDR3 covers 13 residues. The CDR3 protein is CASTDSGNTEAFF. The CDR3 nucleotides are TGTGCCAGCACCGATAGCGGAAACACTGAAGCTTTCTTT.

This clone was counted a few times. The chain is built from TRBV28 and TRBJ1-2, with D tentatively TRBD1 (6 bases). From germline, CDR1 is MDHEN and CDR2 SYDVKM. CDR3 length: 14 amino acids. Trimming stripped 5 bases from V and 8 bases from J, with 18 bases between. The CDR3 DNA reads TGTGCCAGCAGTCCCAACAGGGCGCATAGCGGCTACACCTTC. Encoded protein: CASSPNRAHSGYTF.

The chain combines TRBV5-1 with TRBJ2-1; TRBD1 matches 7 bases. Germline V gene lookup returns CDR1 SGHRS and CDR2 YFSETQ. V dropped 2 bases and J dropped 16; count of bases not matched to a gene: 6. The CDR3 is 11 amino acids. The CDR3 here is CASSFDRANFF. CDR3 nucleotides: TGCGCCAGCAGCTTTGACAGGGCAAATTTCTTC.

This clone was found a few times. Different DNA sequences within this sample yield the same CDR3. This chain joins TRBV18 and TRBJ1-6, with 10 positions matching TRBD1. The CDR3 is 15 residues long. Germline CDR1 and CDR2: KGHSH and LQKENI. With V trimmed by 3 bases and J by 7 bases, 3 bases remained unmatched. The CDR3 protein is CASSPTGQGNSPLHF. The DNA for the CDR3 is TGTGCCAGCTCACCTACGGGACAGGGGAATTCACCCCTCCACTTT.

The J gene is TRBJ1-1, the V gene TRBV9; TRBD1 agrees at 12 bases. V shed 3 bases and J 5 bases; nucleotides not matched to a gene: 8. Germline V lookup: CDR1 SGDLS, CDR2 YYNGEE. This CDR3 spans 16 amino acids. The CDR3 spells CASSAGTGGVWTEAFF. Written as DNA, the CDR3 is TGTGCCAGCAGCGCCGGGACAGGGGGCGTGTGGACTGAAGCTTTCTTT.

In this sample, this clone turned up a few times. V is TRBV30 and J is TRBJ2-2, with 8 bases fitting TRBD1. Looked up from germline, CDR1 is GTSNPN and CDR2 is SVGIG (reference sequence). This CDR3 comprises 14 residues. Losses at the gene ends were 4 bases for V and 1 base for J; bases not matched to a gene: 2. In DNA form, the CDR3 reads TGTGCCTGGAAGGGGACAGGGAACACCGGGGAGCTGTTTTTT. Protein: CAWKGTGNTGELFF.

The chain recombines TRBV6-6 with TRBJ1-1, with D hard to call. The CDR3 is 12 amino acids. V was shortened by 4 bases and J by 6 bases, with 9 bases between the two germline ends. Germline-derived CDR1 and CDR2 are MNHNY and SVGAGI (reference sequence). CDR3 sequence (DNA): TGTGCCAGCAGTTTTCAGGTCTCTGAAGCTTTCTTT. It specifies CASSFQVSEAFF.

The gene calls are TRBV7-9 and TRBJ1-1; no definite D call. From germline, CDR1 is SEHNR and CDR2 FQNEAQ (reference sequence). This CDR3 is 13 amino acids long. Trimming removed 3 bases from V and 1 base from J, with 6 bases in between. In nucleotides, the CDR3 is TGTGCCAGCAGCTTCCAGGCGAACACTGAAGCTTTCTTT. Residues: CASSFQANTEAFF. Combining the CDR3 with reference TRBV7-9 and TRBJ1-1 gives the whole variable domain DTGVSQNPRHKITKRGQNVTFRCDPISEHNRLYWYRQTLGQGPEFLTYFQNEAQLEKSRLLSDRFSAERPKGSFSTLEIQRTEQGDSAMYLCASSFQANTEAFFGQGTRLTVV.

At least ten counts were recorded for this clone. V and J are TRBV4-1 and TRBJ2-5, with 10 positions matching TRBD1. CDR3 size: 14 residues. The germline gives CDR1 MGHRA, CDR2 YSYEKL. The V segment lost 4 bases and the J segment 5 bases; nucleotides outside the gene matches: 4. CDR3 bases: TGCGCCAGCAGCCTTGACAGGGGGCGCGAGACCCAGTACTTC. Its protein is CASSLDRGRETQYF.

The CDR3, as DNA: TGCGCCAGCAGCCCGAATTCCGGGGGCTACGCGGGAGGGACTGAAGCTTTCTTT. It specifies CASSPNSGGYAGGTEAFF. The J gene is TRBJ1-1, the V gene TRBV4-3; tentative D call: TRBD1 (6 bases). Germline values: CDR1 LGHNA, CDR2 YSLEER. Trimming took off 4 bases at V and 5 bases at J, with 26 bases between the two ends. This CDR3 is 18 amino acids long.

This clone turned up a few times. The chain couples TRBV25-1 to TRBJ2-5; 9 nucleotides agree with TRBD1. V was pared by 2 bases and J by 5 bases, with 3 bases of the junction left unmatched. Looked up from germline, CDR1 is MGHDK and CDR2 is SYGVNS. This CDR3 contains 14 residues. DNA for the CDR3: TGTGCCAGCAGTGAACAGACAGGGGGGGAGACCCAGTACTTC. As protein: CASSEQTGGETQYF.

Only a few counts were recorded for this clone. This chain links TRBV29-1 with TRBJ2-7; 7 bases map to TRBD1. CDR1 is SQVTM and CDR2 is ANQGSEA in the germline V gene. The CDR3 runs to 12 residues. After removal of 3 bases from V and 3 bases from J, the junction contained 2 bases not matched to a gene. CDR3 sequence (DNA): TGCAGCGTTGAGGCAGGGGGCTACGAGCAGTACTTC. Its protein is CSVEAGGYEQYF.

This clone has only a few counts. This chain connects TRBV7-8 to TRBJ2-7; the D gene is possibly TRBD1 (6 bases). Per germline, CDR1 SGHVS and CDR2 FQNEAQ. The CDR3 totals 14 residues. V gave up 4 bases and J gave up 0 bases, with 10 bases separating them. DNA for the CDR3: TGTGCCAGCAGCTATCTACAGGGCTCCTACGAGCAGTACTTC. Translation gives CASSYLQGSYEQYF.

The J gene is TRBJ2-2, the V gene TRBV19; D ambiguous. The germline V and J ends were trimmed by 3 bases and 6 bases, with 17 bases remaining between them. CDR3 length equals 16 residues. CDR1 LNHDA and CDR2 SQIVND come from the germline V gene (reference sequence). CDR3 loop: CASSIPRGARPGELFF. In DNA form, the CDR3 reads TGTGCCAGTAGTATCCCCCGTGGAGCAAGACCCGGGGAGCTGTTTTTT. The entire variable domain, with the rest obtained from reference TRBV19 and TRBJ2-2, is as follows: DGGITQSPKYLFRKEGQNVTLSCEQNLNHDAMYWYRQDPGQGLRLIYYSQIVNDFQKGDIAEGYSVSREKKESFPLTVTSAQKNPTAFYLCASSIPRGARPGELFFGEGSRLTVL.

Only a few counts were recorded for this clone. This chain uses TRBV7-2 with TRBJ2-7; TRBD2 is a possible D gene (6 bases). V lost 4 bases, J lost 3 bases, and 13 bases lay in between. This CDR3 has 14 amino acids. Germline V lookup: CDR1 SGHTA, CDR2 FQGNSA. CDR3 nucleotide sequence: TGTGCCAGCAGCTCGGATAGCGGTGTCTACGAGCAGTACTTC. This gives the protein CASSSDSGVYEQYF.

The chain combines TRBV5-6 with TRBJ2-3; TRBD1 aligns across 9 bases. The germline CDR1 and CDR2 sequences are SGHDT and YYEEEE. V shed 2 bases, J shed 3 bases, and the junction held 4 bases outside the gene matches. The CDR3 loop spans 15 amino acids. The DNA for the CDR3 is TGTGCCAGCAGCTTCGGGACAGGGTCTACAGATACGCAGTATTTT. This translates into CASSFGTGSTDTQYF.

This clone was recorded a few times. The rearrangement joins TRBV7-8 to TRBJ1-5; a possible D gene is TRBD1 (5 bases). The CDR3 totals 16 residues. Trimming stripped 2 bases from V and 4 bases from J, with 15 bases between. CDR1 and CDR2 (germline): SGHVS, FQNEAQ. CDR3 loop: CASSLRDPGGNQPQHF. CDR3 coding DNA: TGTGCCAGCAGCTTAAGGGATCCGGGGGGGAATCAGCCCCAGCATTTT.

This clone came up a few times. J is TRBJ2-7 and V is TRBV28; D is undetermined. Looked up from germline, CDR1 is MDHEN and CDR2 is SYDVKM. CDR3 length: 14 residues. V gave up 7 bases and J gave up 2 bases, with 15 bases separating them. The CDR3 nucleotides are TGTGCCAGCAAAATTGGCGGAGCCGCCTACGAGCAGTACTTC. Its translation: CASKIGGAAYEQYF.

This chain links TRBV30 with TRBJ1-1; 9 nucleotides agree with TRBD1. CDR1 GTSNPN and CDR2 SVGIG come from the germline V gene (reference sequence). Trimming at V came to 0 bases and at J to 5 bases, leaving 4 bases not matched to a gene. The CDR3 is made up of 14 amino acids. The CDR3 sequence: CAWSVGTGKTEAFF. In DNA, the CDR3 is TGTGCCTGGAGTGTAGGGACAGGGAAGACTGAAGCTTTCTTT. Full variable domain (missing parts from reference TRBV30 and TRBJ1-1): SQTIHQWPATLVQPVGSPLSLECTVEGTSNPNLYWYRQAAGRGLQLLFYSVGIGQISSEVPQNLSASRPQDRQFILSSKKLLLSDSGFYLCAWSVGTGKTEAFFGQGTRLTVV.

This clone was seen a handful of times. CDR3 region: CASSVGGGGKDEQFF. CDR3 in DNA: TGTGCCAGCAGCGTAGGAGGAGGGGGCAAGGATGAGCAGTTCTTC. The rearrangement uses TRBV9 and TRBJ2-1, with D maybe TRBD1 (7 bases). The CDR3 runs 15 residues. Germline lookup yields CDR1 SGDLS and CDR2 YYNGEE. Trimming took off 0 bases at V and 8 bases at J, with 15 bases between the two ends.

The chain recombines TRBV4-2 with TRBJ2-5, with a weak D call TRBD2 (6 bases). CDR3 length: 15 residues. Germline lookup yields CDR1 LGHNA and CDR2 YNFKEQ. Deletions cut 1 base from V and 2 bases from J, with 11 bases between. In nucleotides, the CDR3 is TGTGCCAGCAGCCAAGGGACTACGACTCAAGAGACCCAGTACTTC. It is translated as CASSQGTTTQETQYF.

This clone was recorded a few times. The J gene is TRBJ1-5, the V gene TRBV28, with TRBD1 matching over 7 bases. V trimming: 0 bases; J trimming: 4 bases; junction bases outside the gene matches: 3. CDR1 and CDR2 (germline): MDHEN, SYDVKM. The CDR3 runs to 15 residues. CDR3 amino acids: CASSLWRTGNQPQHF. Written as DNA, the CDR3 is TGTGCCAGCAGTTTATGGAGGACAGGTAATCAGCCCCAGCATTTT.

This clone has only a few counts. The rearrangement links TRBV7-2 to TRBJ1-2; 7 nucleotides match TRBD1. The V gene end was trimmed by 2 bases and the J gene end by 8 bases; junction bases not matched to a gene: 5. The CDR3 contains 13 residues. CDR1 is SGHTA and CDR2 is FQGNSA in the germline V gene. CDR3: CASSLNAQGGYTF. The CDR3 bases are TGTGCCAGCAGCTTAAACGCACAGGGGGGCTACACCTTC.

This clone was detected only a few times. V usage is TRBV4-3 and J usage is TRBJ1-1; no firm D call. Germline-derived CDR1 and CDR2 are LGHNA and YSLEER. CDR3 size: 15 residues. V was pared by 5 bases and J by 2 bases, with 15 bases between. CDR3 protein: CASSSQNGVNTEAFF. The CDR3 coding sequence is TGCGCCAGCAGCTCCCAAAACGGGGTTAACACTGAAGCTTTCTTT.